The present entry profiles one TCR beta chain with its context. Its target is not known. This specimen comes from a study of T cell responses to AZD1222 COVID-19 vaccine. Here immunoSEQ multiplex PCR was the method, and the copy in TCRdb shows in-frame clones only, minus some. This table holds about 94,000 clones, around nine tenths found once. Notes on the study in general: Increased Spike-specific TCR breadth and depth were observed after two AZD1222 doses. Baseline serology detected seropositivity in only a handful of AZD1222 recipients. The donor cohort was predominantly white British with a female majority, and clonal diversity may have been underestimated. CD4 TCRs linked to vaccination spanned spike, dominating at 160-218 and 743-854.

The specimen was peripheral blood, collected on day 0 of AZD1222 vaccination. The clonotype comes from an adult in good health.

The CDR3 spells CASSLSGNEQPQHF. The CDR3 coding sequence is TGTGCCAGCAGTTTATCAGGAAATGAACAGCCCCAGCATTTT. The chain links TRBV27 to TRBJ1-5; D call uncertain. The length of the CDR3 is 14 residues. V was clipped by 0 bases and J by 7 bases, with 10 bases between them. Germline V lookup: CDR1 MNHEY, CDR2 SMNVEV (reference sequence).